This section outlines one T cell receptor (beta chain) sequence together with its context. Its antigen is not known. The germline gives CDR1 LNHNV, CDR2 YYDKDF (reference sequence). The length of the CDR3 is 15 residues. The J segment lost 6 bases and the V segment lost 1 base, leaving 5 bases of the junction unmatched. Naive and memory CD4+ T cells came from enriched cryopreserved PBMCs. Naive or memory CD4+ cells were cultured 1:1 with T cell-depleted PBMCs plus CEF. This sample stems from a study of CD4 T cells in relation to SARS-CoV-2 and coronaviruses. Across the study: TCR beta CDR3s were sequenced after 10-day antigen culture of PBMCs.

This table comes from immunoSEQ multiplex PCR, and its TCRdb copy is limited to in-frame clones, with some not included. Seen here are tens of thousands of clones, nearly 85% observed once, and the top ten hold 0.95% to 1.5%. Study findings and constraints: According to naive versus memory sequencing, detected responses are memory recall, not newly primed.

The sequenced material came from naive CD4+ T cells from PBMCs, cultured in vitro. The subset here: naive CD4+ T cells isolated by negative enrichment. The chain is built from TRBV15 and TRBJ2-3; TRBD2 aligns across 9 bases. The receptor was isolated from an adult with COVID-19. For the CDR3, the DNA is TGTGCCACCAGCAGAGTGGCGGGAGGGCCGGATACGCAGTATTTT. This translates into CATSRVAGGPDTQYF.